Below are 15 T cell receptor beta chains sequenced from a single sample in a study of blood T cells in healthy people across ages. A second PCR, run for about 7 to 11 cycles, used a sample-barcoded 5' primer plus a J-beta primer mix. Each CDR3 protein gets one entry after TCRdb re-called the 5' RACE reads with MiXCR. Of 540,000 or so distinct CDR3 sequences listed, 45% to 55% are singletons. Sequenced sample: blood. The receptors were gathered from a man of 80 years or more in good health.

Ten or more counts support this clonotype. The V call is TRBV6-6, the J call TRBJ2-4, with D unresolved. V was shortened by 6 bases and J by 0 bases, with 9 bases between the two germline ends. The germline V gene has CDR1 MNHNY and CDR2 SVGAGI (reference sequence). This CDR3 has 14 amino acids. The CDR3 nucleotides read TGTGCCAGCAGGGTAGCTTTAGCCAAAAACATTCAGTACTTC. It codes for CASRVALAKNIQYF.

The J gene is TRBJ1-2, the V gene TRBV5-1; D ambiguous. The CDR3 consists of 12 residues. Germline CDR1 reads SGHRS; CDR2 reads YFSETQ. V dropped 3 bases and J dropped 4 bases, with 7 bases sitting between them. The CDR3 reads CASSSDFYGYTF. Written as DNA, the CDR3 is TGCGCCAGCAGCTCGGACTTCTATGGCTACACCTTC.

V gene TRBV12-3 or TRBV12-4 combines with J gene TRBJ1-2, with D unclear. There are 13 residues in the CDR3. V gave up 3 bases and J gave up 3 bases, with 8 bases separating them. The CDR3 protein is CASSLRADYGYTF. The CDR3 DNA reads TGTGCCAGCAGTTTGAGGGCCGACTATGGCTACACCTTC.

This clonotype has just a few counts. The J gene is TRBJ2-6, the V gene TRBV12-3 or TRBV12-4; D not certain. CDR3 length: 14 residues. The V end was cut by 5 bases, the J end by 2 bases, with 7 bases between. The CDR3 is CASSAVAGANVLTF. The CDR3 nucleotides read TGTGCCAGCAGTGCCGTGGCTGGGGCCAACGTCCTGACTTTC.

The rearrangement uses TRBV3-1 and TRBJ2-1; TRBD2 agrees at 7 bases. V dropped 1 base and J dropped 12; count of bases not matched to a gene: 12. The CDR3 is 15 amino acids. CDR1 is LGHDT and CDR2 is YNNKEL in the germline V gene (reference sequence). The CDR3 loop is CASSQGWTSLSGQFF. The DNA of the CDR3 is TGTGCCAGCAGCCAAGGTTGGACTAGTCTAAGTGGGCAGTTCTTC.

The chain recombines TRBV29-1 with TRBJ1-1; the D is unclear. The length of the CDR3 is 10 residues. The germline V gene has CDR1 SQVTM and CDR2 ANQGSEA. V lost 6 bases and J lost 7, with 9 bases in between. CDR3 amino acids: CSVRKIEAFF. The CDR3 DNA sequence: TGCAGCGTCCGGAAGATTGAAGCTTTCTTT.

The CDR3 region is CSARATSGRSSYNEQFF. The CDR3 nucleotides are TGCAGTGCTAGAGCGACTAGCGGGAGGAGTTCCTACAATGAGCAGTTCTTC. The rearrangement joins TRBV20-1 to TRBJ2-1, with 13 nucleotides matching TRBD2. Germline V gene sequence: CDR1 DFQATT, CDR2 SNEGSKA (reference sequence). CDR3 length equals 17 residues. Trimming removed 1 base from V and 1 base from J; junction bases left unmatched: 4.

This clonotype was recorded a few times. This sequence joins TRBV12-3 or TRBV12-4 and TRBJ2-4; 11 bases fit TRBD2. V lost 6 bases, J lost 4 bases, and 8 bases stayed unmatched. The CDR3 length is 16 residues. The CDR3 DNA reads TGTGCCAGCAGGGTAGCGGGGGGGCTCGCGAAAAACATTCAGTACTTC. It codes for CASRVAGGLAKNIQYF.

The chain uses TRBV9 and TRBJ2-7; D is uncertain. With the DNA end fitting TRBJ2-5 better, the J assignment may be wrong. The CDR3 extends over 12 amino acids. CDR1 is SGDLS and CDR2 is YYNGEE in the germline V gene. DNA for the CDR3: TGTGCCAGCAGCGTAGAAGGTGGGACCCAGTACTTC. Its protein is CASSVEGGTQYF.

The chain links TRBV20-1 to TRBJ1-2; TRBD1 might be the D (5 bases). The CDR3 runs 13 residues. Germline V gene lookup returns CDR1 DFQATT and CDR2 SNEGSKA (reference sequence). V was cut by 4 bases and J by 8 bases, with 17 bases left in between. The chain's CDR3 is CSAMERGGRGYTF. CDR3 sequence (DNA): TGCAGTGCTATGGAAAGGGGCGGAAGGGGCTACACCTTC.

The chain carries TRBV20-1 and TRBJ2-1; 9 bases agree with TRBD2. Trimming took 0 bases from V and 1 from J; bases not matched to a gene: 4. This CDR3 is 16 amino acids long. Germline-derived CDR1 and CDR2 are DFQATT and SNEGSKA (reference sequence). CDR3 nucleotides: TGCAGTGCTAGAGATCCTAGCGGGGCGTCCTACAATGAGCAGTTCTTC. This codes for CSARDPSGASYNEQFF.

The rearrangement links TRBV6-2 or TRBV6-3 to TRBJ2-7; 11 nucleotides line up with TRBD1. This CDR3 contains 14 residues. Trimming cost V 5 bases and J 6 bases; bases outside gene matches: 6. Germline V lookup: CDR1 MNHEY, CDR2 SVGEGT. CDR3 sequence: CASSASGTGGEQYF. The CDR3 region has the DNA TGTGCCAGCAGTGCCTCCGGGACAGGGGGCGAGCAGTACTTC.

This chain uses TRBV5-1 with TRBJ2-1; 10 positions agree with TRBD2. Germline lookup yields CDR1 SGHRS and CDR2 YFSETQ. The V and J ends lost 0 bases and 2 bases, in that order; junction bases with no gene match: 2. The CDR3 extends over 16 amino acids. CDR3 DNA: TGCGCCAGCAGCTTGGACCTAGCGGGGGCCTACAATGAGCAGTTCTTC. It codes for CASSLDLAGAYNEQFF.

The chain carries TRBV20-1 and TRBJ2-3; TRBD2 matches 9 bases. The germline V gene has CDR1 DFQATT and CDR2 SNEGSKA (reference sequence). J lost 3 bases, V lost 6 bases, and 7 bases had no gene match. This CDR3 contains 14 residues. The CDR3 sequence is CSARGREGTDTQYF. The CDR3 coding sequence is TGCAGTGCGCGCGGGCGGGAGGGGACAGATACGCAGTATTTT.

This clonotype was counted a few times. The J gene is TRBJ1-2, the V gene TRBV29-1, with 7 bases fitting TRBD1. Germline CDR1 SQVTM, CDR2 ANQGSEA. Trimming at V came to 6 bases and at J to 5 bases, leaving 9 bases not matched to a gene. This CDR3 region has 13 residues. CDR3 nucleotide sequence: TGCAGCGTGGCCCCCAGGGGGGGGTATGGCTACACCTTC. Residues: CSVAPRGGYGYTF.